This TCR beta chain was observed in a study of blood T cell dynamics during melanoma immunotherapy. The time point denotes: week 3, after first cycle of checkpoint inhibitor. The method was immunoSEQ multiplex PCR; TCRdb's version includes in-frame clones alone and lacks a portion of them. Of approximately 7,800 clones in the sample, 87% were seen once. The sample here was blood, taken from a patient treated with checkpoint blockade. The TCR comes from a human donor with melanoma.

The CDR3, as DNA: TGTGCCAGCAGTTTAGGGAGCTGGAACACTGAAGCTTTCTTT. Protein: CASSLGSWNTEAFF. The gene calls are TRBV27 and TRBJ1-1; D is undetermined. V was shortened by 2 bases and J by 1 base, with 8 bases between the two germline ends. The length of the CDR3 is 14 residues. Germline-derived CDR1 and CDR2 are MNHEY and SMNVEV (reference sequence).